The 5 T cell receptor beta chains in this list originate from one sample, sequenced in a study of blood T cell repertoires in COVID-19. The method was immunoSEQ multiplex PCR; TCRdb's version includes in-frame clones alone and lacks a portion of them. The profile shows some 87,000 clones, 83% of them singletons. Sequenced: peripheral blood. Every receptor here comes from a man at least 80 years old with active or convalescent COVID-19.

In this sample, this clone turned up once. The chain combines TRBV5-1 with TRBJ2-7, with D possibly being TRBD1 (6 bases). Germline-derived CDR1 and CDR2 are SGHRS and YFSETQ. The V end lost 4 bases, the J end lost 6 bases, and 17 bases lay between the germline ends. This CDR3 region has 14 residues. This chain's CDR3 is CASSPGESGSEQYF. The DNA for the CDR3 is TGCGCCAGCAGCCCAGGGGAGAGTGGTAGCGAGCAGTACTTC.

The chain has TRBV5-1 and TRBJ1-1, with a weak D call TRBD1 (5 bases). Germline V gene data show CDR1 as SGHRS and CDR2 as YFSETQ. This CDR3 has 11 amino acids. V gave up 7 bases and J gave up 7 bases, with 11 bases separating them. CDR3 amino acids: CASRTGSEAFF. The DNA of the CDR3 is TGCGCCAGCCGAACAGGTAGTGAAGCTTTCTTT.

This chain links TRBV20-1 with TRBJ1-4, with no clear D. The CDR3 is 16 amino acids. V gave up 3 bases and J gave up 6 bases, with 20 bases separating them. Germline V gives CDR1 DFQATT, CDR2 SNEGSKA (reference sequence). The chain's CDR3 is CSASEREPTSYEKLFF. CDR3 sequence (DNA): TGCAGTGCTAGTGAGAGGGAACCCACAAGCTATGAAAAACTGTTTTTT.

The V gene is TRBV3-1 (or the pseudogene TRBV3-2), the J gene TRBJ2-3; 9 nucleotides line up with TRBD2. Germline CDR1 is LGHDT and CDR2 is YNNKEL (reference sequence). CDR3 length equals 12 residues. V was pared by 6 bases and J by 5 bases, with 0 bases of the junction left unmatched. The CDR3 nucleotides are TGTGCCAGCAGACTAGCGGGAGATACGCAGTATTTT. The encoded protein is CASRLAGDTQYF.

V and J are TRBV4-2 and TRBJ1-1; perhaps TRBD1 as D (5 bases). The CDR3 has 15 amino acids. V shed 4 bases and J shed 0 bases, with 12 bases lying between them. Looked up from germline, CDR1 is LGHNA and CDR2 is YNFKEQ. For the CDR3, the DNA is TGTGCCAGCAGCCCAGGAGACAGATTGAACACTGAAGCTTTCTTT. Its translation is CASSPGDRLNTEAFF.